This TCR beta chain emerged from a study of shared T cell receptors in the human thymus. V was shortened by 4 bases and J by 8 bases, with 14 bases between the two germline ends. The CDR3 is made up of 13 amino acids. The V gene's germline CDR1 is LGHNA and CDR2 YNFKEQ. Generated by immunoSEQ multiplex PCR, the TCRdb table keeps only in-frame clones and is missing some. The repertoire holds just under 550,000 clones, approximately 78% seen once, with about 0.012% in the top ten. Separately, the same data were catalogued under a study of human thymus T cells. This second study says: Healthy Finnish infants undergoing corrective surgery for congenital heart defects were used as donors. The source of the thymus tissue was resections taken during corrective heart surgery. Thymic and blood repertoires seemed to show skewed V and J gene use. Among unrelated individuals, related research reported thymic repertoires that overlapped highly.

The TCR sequence derives from a boy under three years old with a congenital heart defect. The sample comprised thymocytes. This sequence joins TRBV4-2 and TRBJ1-2; D is ambiguous. The DNA for the CDR3 is TGTGCCAGCAGCCTGCTACTCGCCTGGGGCTACACCTTC. It translates to CASSLLLAWGYTF.